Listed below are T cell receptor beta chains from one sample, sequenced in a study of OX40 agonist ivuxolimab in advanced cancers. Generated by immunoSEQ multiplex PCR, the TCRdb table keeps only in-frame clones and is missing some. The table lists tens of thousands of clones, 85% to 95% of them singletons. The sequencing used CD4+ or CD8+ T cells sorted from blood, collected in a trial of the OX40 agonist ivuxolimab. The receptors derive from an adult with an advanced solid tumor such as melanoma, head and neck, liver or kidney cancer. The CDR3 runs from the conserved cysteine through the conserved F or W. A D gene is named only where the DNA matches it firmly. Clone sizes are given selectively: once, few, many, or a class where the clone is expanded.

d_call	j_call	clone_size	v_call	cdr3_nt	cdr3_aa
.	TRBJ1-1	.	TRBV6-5	TGTGCCAGCAGTTACGGGGCCACGACTGAAGCTTTCTTT	CASSYGATTEAFF
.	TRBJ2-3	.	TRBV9	TGTGCCAGCAGCTTCAACAGGGAGGAAAGGGCAGATACGCAGTATTTT	CASSFNREERADTQYF
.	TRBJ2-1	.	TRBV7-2	TGTGCCAGCAACCCGGGGGCGTCCTACAATGAGCAGTTCTTC	CASNPGASYNEQFF
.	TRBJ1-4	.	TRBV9	TGTGCCAGCAGCGTATGGGCGGCGGGTGAAAAACTGTTTTTT	CASSVWAAGEKLFF
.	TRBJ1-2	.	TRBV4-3	TGCGCCAGCAGCCAGGCCAGCGGGAAGGGTGGCTACACCTTC	CASSQASGKGGYTF
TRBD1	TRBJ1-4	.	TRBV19	TGTGCCAGTAGTGTTATGGTGGAGGGGGCGGCTAATGAAAAACTGTTTTTT	CASSVMVEGAANEKLFF
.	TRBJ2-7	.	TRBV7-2	TGTGCCAGCAGCCCCGGCTTCTCCTACGAGCAGTACTTC	CASSPGFSYEQYF
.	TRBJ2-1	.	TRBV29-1	TGCAGCGTCTCCACGGGAGCAAGGGGGGATGAGCAGTTCTTC	CSVSTGARGDEQFF
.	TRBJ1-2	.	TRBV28	TGTGCCAGCAGTTTACTTGAGATCAGTAATGGCTACACCTTC	CASSLLEISNGYTF
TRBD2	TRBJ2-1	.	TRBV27	TGTGCCAGCAGTTTATCGTTGCCGGGACTAGGCGGCTACAATGAGCAGTTCTTC	CASSLSLPGLGGYNEQFF
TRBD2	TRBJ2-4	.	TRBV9	TGTGCCAGCAGCGTAGGTAGCGGGCTAGCCAAAAACATTCAGTACTTC	CASSVGSGLAKNIQYF
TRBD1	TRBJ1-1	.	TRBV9	TGTGCCAGCAGCGTAGCTCGGGACAGGAACCAGAGAAACACTGAAGCTTTCTTT	CASSVARDRNQRNTEAFF
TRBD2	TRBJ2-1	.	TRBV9	TGTGCCAGCAGCGTAGGAGGCGGGAGAGTGTATGAGCAGTTCTTC	CASSVGGGRVYEQFF
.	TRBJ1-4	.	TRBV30	TGTGCCTGGAGTGTCGGGCAGGGAAATGAAAAACTGTTTTTT	CAWSVGQGNEKLFF
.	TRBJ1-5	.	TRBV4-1	TGCGCCAGCAGCCCCGGGGGGGCAAGTCAGCCCCAGCATTTT	CASSPGGASQPQHF
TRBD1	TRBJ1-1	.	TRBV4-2	TGTGCCAGCAGCCAAGACTGGGTCCCCGGACAGGGATACACTGAAGCTTTCTTT	CASSQDWVPGQGYTEAFF
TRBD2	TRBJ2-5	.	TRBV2	TGTGCCAGCAGTGGGACTAGCTCCCAAGAGACCCAGTACTTC	CASSGTSSQETQYF
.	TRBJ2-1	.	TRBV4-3	TGCGCCAGCAGCCAAGATCGGGGCTACAATGAGCAGTTCTTC	CASSQDRGYNEQFF
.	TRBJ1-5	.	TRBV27	TGTGCCAGCAGTTTATATCAGGCCCAGGATCAGCCCCAGCATTTT	CASSLYQAQDQPQHF
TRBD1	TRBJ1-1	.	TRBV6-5	TGTGCCAGCAGTTACGGGCAGGGGGGAAGTGAAGCTTTCTTT	CASSYGQGGSEAFF
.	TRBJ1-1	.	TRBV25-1	TGTGCCAGCAGTGCAGGGAACACTGAAGCTTTCTTT	CASSAGNTEAFF
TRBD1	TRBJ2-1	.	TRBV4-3	TGCGCCAGCAGCCAAGTGAGGGACAGCTACAATGAGCAGTTCTTC	CASSQVRDSYNEQFF
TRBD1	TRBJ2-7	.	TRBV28	TGTGCCAGCAGTTTACCAGGGGGCTATGACAGAGTCCCGTACGAGCAGTACTTC	CASSLPGGYDRVPYEQYF
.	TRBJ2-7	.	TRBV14	TGTGCCAGCAGCCAAACAGGGTCGGGCGAGCAGTACTTC	CASSQTGSGEQYF
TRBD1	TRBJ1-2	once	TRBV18	TGTGCCAGCTCACCACCAACAGGGGGCCTGTATGGCTACACCTTC	CASSPPTGGLYGYTF
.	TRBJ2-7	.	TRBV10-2	TGCGCCAGCAGTGGGTTCAAGGGCGGCTACGAGCAGTACTTC	CASSGFKGGYEQYF
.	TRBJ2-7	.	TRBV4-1	TGCGCCAGCAGCCAGGAAGGGGAGACAAACATTTACGAGCAGTACTTC	CASSQEGETNIYEQYF
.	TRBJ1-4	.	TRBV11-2	TGTGCCAGCAGCTTAGGATTGGGACGGTCAAATGAAAAACTGTTTTTT	CASSLGLGRSNEKLFF
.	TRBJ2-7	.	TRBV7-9	TGTGCCAGCAGCTTAGTTTCAGCTAGCCCCTACGAGCAGTACTTC	CASSLVSASPYEQYF
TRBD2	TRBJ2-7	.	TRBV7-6	TGTGCCAGCGCCCCTAACCCGGGACTAGCAGGAGACGAGCAGTACTTC	CASAPNPGLAGDEQYF
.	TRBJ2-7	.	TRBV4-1	TGCGCCAGCAGCCAAGGAGGGCAGGGGAACGAGCAGTACTTC	CASSQGGQGNEQYF
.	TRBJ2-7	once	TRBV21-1	TGTGCCAGCAGCAAAGGCGGGTTGGAGCAGTACTTC	CASSKGGLEQYF
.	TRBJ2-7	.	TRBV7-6	TGTGCCAGCAGCCCCGACATCGGGTACGAGCAGTACTTC	CASSPDIGYEQYF
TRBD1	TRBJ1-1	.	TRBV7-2	TGTGCCAGCAGCCCCAGGGGGCCCACTGAAGCTTTCTTT	CASSPRGPTEAFF
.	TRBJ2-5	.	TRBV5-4	TGTGCCAGCAGCTTGTTCCAGGGTTCCCAAGAGACCCAGTACTTC	CASSLFQGSQETQYF
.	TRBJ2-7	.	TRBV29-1	TGCAGCGGCGGGGTCGGAATCTACGAGCAGTACTTC	CSGGVGIYEQYF